This TCR beta chain was captured by sequencing in a study of vaccination and CD4 T cells after COVID-19 (dated by TCRdb to 2022 to 2024). Turning to the overall study: SARS-CoV-2 positivity had been established in the convalescent patients by nasal swab PCR, and mild disease was recorded in several of these patients and severe disease in one. Post-vaccine blood samples were collected a median of about 69 days after the second vaccine dose, ranging from roughly 13 to 241 days. In approximately eleven COVID-19 convalescent patients and a few infection-naive healthy vaccine recipients, the spike-specific CD4+ TCR repertoire before mRNA vaccination was compared with the repertoire after mRNA vaccination. The convalescent cohort included six males and four females, with two Hispanic individuals, seven Caucasians, two Asians and one multiracial person. Post-COVID blood samples from convalescent patients were collected a median of roughly 100 days after diagnosis, with a range of roughly 35 to 161 days. Control cultures used a CEFX viral epitope pool as positive control, an HIV-1 Nef peptide pool as negative control, or no peptide. Participants received two doses of either the Pfizer-BioNTech BNT162b2 vaccine (n=8) or the Moderna mRNA-1273 vaccine (n=2). For stimulating the cultures, overlapping spike peptide pools were used, derived from SARS-CoV-2 as well as from the common cold coronaviruses HCoV-NL63, HCoV-OC43 and HCoV-229E. Here is what the overall study found, with its caveats: Relatively few convalescent patients were included in the study, and early timepoints after natural infection were not analyzed. In convalescent patients, a median approximately 86% of post-vaccine SARS-CoV-2-reactive clones were detected only after vaccination, and vaccine-specific priming was suggested by this finding. Of the vaccine-specific clones found in convalescent patients, nearly all (304 of 307) were mono-reactive for SARS-CoV-2 spike instead of being cross-reactive with common cold coronaviruses. The median number of SARS-CoV-2-reactive clonotypes rose from under 25 after infection to some 40 after vaccination, but the change was not significant.

The junction carries 15 bases between V and J, which are trimmed by 2 bases and 4 bases respectively. CDR1 and CDR2, per the germline V gene (reference sequence), are DFQATT and SNEGSKA. The CDR3 runs 14 residues from the cysteine to the phenylalanine. Of all the DNA, just the CDR3 is kept, 42 bases in frame from base 1. For this clonotype: There is no known antigen for this receptor. Per-base quality was not reported, and no clone a single base away is much larger than it.

The sample's treatment or condition label, decoded: roughly 11-day PBMC culture with coronavirus spike peptide pools or control peptides (ViraFEST assay). The ViraFEST assay was used in the study, in which antigen-specific T cells were expanded with peptide pools and expanded clonotypes were subsequently identified by TCR sequencing. The convalescent patients' positive SARS-CoV-2 PCR tests were from March to December 2020, which was before the Alpha, Beta and Delta variants emerged in the United States. Each well held roughly 2.2 million PBMCs cultured in IMDM containing roughly 5.4% human AB serum and around 10 IU/ml IL-2, with 8.5 to 10 ug/ml peptide pools added. Half of the culture medium was replaced with fresh IL-2-containing medium on days 3 and 7. Once the cells had been in culture for 9 to 10 days, the EasySep CD4+ T cell isolation kit was used to isolate CD4+ T cells by negative selection. Ficoll-Paque Plus gradient centrifugation was used to isolate PBMCs from whole blood, and the isolated PBMCs were then either used fresh or cryopreserved at -140C. Triplicate wells were generally used for each culture condition.

The library was built by means of PCR. At the Johns Hopkins FTIC core, DNA from the cultured CD4+ T cells underwent TCR sequencing with the Oncomine TCR Beta short-read assay. Genomic DNA was extracted from the cultured CD4+ T cells with the QIAamp micro DNA kit. The Oncomine TCR Beta libraries from cultured CD4+ T cells were pooled using unique dual indexes and then sequenced on an Illumina iSeq 100. Per the original workflow: Non-productive sequences were removed, and CDR3s that did not start with C, did not end with F or W, or were shorter than 7 amino acids were discarded. Antigen-specific clonotypes were identified using the MANAFEST web application through comparison of peptide-stimulated wells with reference and other culture wells. An FDR below 0.05, an odds ratio above 5, and a productive frequency above 0.1% in at least two of three replicate wells were required for clones to be considered positive. Clonotypes that were significantly expanded in both SARS-CoV-2 spike wells and at least one common cold coronavirus spike condition were defined as cross-reactive. CDR3 homology was assessed with Levenshtein distances (stringdist) and unrooted phylogenetic trees (ape) in R version 3.6.1. TCRdb took the public reads, trimmed them with fastp at Q25, ran MiXCR for clone calling and kept in-frame beta chains. Under each unique CDR3 protein, matching rows form one entry showing the most common genes and DNA. These V and J calls are TCRdb output, not the study's own analysis. The sample yields tens of thousands of distinct CDR3 sequences; less than 80% were counted once. 7.8% of the sample lies in the top ten.

The chain uses TRBV20-1 and TRBJ2-7, with the D call tentatively TRBD1 or TRBD2, each fitting 5 bases. This TCR was recovered from a human donor who had recovered from COVID-19. The sample taken for sequencing was CD4+ T cells from blood, cultured in vitro. The CDR3 region: CSARSLGGAYEQYF. The nucleotide sequence reads as follows: TGCAGTGCTAGATCCCTTGGGGGAGCTTACGAGCAGTACTTC.